This T cell receptor (beta chain) originates from a study of human T cells and chemical hapten exposure. Study-level background: Alopecia universalis, totalis or areata was present in patients who were mostly female.

This clonotype was counted a few times. Its antigen is not known. CDR1 and CDR2 from the germline V gene are SGHDT and YYEEEE. Trimming stripped 1 base from V and 5 bases from J, with 13 bases between. The CDR3 contains 14 residues. General study findings and limits: Higher patch test scores went with higher counts of PT1 expanded TCRs. Counts of TCRs above 1 in 1000 frequency stayed unchanged with DPC sensitization.

TCRdb processed the RACE reads anew with MiXCR; each CDR3 protein has one entry. The data hold about 380,000 distinct CDR3 sequences, with roughly 5% observed a single time. The time point denotes: patch test 1, 2 weeks after DPC sensitization. Treatment indicated: therapeutic diphenylcyclopropenone sensitization with weekly scalp DPC. This specimen consisted of whole blood, obtained in connection with sensitization to the hapten diphenylcyclopropenone (DPC). The sequence was obtained from a woman between 50 and 59 years old with alopecia areata. Some clones in this sample may be carry-over from other donors' samples. The rearrangement uses TRBV5-6 and TRBJ2-7; D not certain. CDR3 residues: CASSLLYSTDEQYF. CDR3 in DNA: TGTGCCAGCAGCTTGCTATACTCCACGGACGAGCAGTACTTC. Looking up the rest from reference TRBV5-6 and TRBJ2-7 gives the full variable domain: DAGVTQSPTHLIKTRGQQVTLRCSPKSGHDTVSWYQQALGQGPQFIFQYYEEEERQRGNFPDRFSGHQFPNYSSELNVNALLLGDSALYLCASSLLYSTDEQYFGPGTRLTVT.